This entry lists 15 T cell receptor beta chains sequenced from one sample in a study of blood T cells in healthy people across ages. Combining a sample-barcoded 5' primer with a J-beta primer mix, a second PCR ran for about 7 to 11 cycles. From the 5' RACE reads, TCRdb called clonotypes with MiXCR, one entry per CDR3 protein. Of about 800,000 distinct CDR3 sequences in the sample, nearly 60% were seen once. The specimen was blood. These receptors originate from a man aged 25 to 40 in good health.

This chain uses TRBV9 with TRBJ2-3; perhaps TRBD2 as D (5 bases). The length of the CDR3 is 14 residues. Germline lookup yields CDR1 SGDLS and CDR2 YYNGEE. Trimming left V 4 bases short and J 4 bases short, with 13 bases between. The CDR3 DNA is TGTGCCAGCAGCCCCCCAAGGAGGCCAGATACGCAGTATTTT. Translation: CASSPPRRPDTQYF. Full variable domain (remainder filled in from reference TRBV9 and TRBJ2-3): DSGVTQTPKHLITATGQRVTLRCSPRSGDLSVYWYQQSLDQGLQFLIQYYNGEERAKGNILERFSAQQFPDLHSELNLSSLELGDSALYFCASSPPRRPDTQYFGPGTRLTVL.

This clonotype has just a few counts. The chain has TRBV10-3 and TRBJ1-5; weak D call: TRBD1 (6 bases). This CDR3 is 13 amino acids long. V dropped 11 bases and J dropped 4 bases, with 15 bases sitting between them. The germline V gene encodes CDR1 ENHRY and CDR2 SYGVKD. CDR3 protein: CAVNRDTNQPQHF. CDR3 sequence (DNA): TGTGCCGTGAACCGGGACACAAATCAGCCCCAGCATTTT.

The chain couples TRBV20-1 to TRBJ2-4, with a possible D match to TRBD2 (5 bases). The V gene's germline CDR1 is DFQATT and CDR2 SNEGSKA (reference sequence). This CDR3 is built from 11 residues. V was cut by 3 bases and J by 8 bases, with 8 bases left in between. CDR3 sequence reads: CSASMRDIQYF. In DNA, the CDR3 is TGCAGTGCTAGTATGCGGGACATTCAGTACTTC.

The V call is TRBV7-2, the J call TRBJ2-3; TRBD1 matches 8 bases. The junction had 4 bases not matched to a gene; V was cut back by 5 bases and J by 6 bases. This CDR3 comprises 13 residues. The germline gives CDR1 SGHTA, CDR2 FQGNSA. Here the CDR3 reads CASSSRTGDTQYF. CDR3 coding DNA: TGTGCCAGCAGCAGCCGGACAGGGGATACGCAGTATTTT.

The table lists this clonotype with many counts. This sequence joins TRBV4-3 and TRBJ2-7, with 9 bases aligning to TRBD2. The ends lost 3 bases at V and 0 bases at J; junction bases unmatched: 3. This CDR3 region has 15 residues. Germline-derived CDR1 and CDR2 are LGHNA and YSLEER. The CDR3, as DNA: TGCGCCAGCAGCCAGACTAGCGGACTCTCCTACGAGCAGTACTTC. As protein: CASSQTSGLSYEQYF.

The genes are TRBV12-3 or TRBV12-4 and TRBJ1-6; the match to TRBD1 covers 7 bases. V trimming: 10 bases; J trimming: 6 bases; junction bases outside the gene matches: 9. This CDR3 has 14 residues. The CDR3 reads CATRSTGVNSPLHF. The CDR3 nucleotides are TGTGCCACCCGAAGCACAGGGGTTAATTCACCCCTCCACTTT.

The chain employs TRBV12-3 or TRBV12-4 and TRBJ2-1; D possibly matches TRBD1 or TRBD2 (5 bases each). This CDR3 comprises 14 residues. V lost 5 bases to trimming and J lost 7 bases, with 15 bases between them. The CDR3 nucleotides read TGTGCCAGCAGTCCCACGGGGCTAATGAATGAGCAGTTCTTC. It is translated as CASSPTGLMNEQFF.

The CDR3 sequence: CAISGTASGSEDTQYF. CDR3 DNA sequence: TGTGCCATCAGCGGAACCGCTAGCGGGAGTGAGGATACGCAGTATTTT. The V gene is TRBV10-3, the J gene TRBJ2-3; the match to TRBD2 covers 10 bases. Germline CDR1 reads ENHRY; CDR2 reads SYGVKD. CDR3 size: 16 residues. V lost 6 bases, J lost 6 bases, and 12 bases stayed unmatched.

About this clonotype: Just one base apart from a much larger clone, this may be a read error. This sequence joins TRBV27 and TRBJ2-1; no firm D call. CDR1 MNHEY and CDR2 SMNVEV come from the germline V gene (reference sequence). This CDR3 contains 12 residues. CDR3: CASILNYNEQFF. DNA for the CDR3: TGTGCCAGCATTTTAAACTACAATGAGCAGTTCTTC.

This clonotype was counted ten times or more. This chain links TRBV6-5 with TRBJ2-7; D not resolved. This CDR3 comprises 11 residues. Germline V CDR1 and CDR2: MNHEY, SVGAGI. V was shortened by 8 bases and J by 9 bases, with 14 bases between the two germline ends. As DNA, the CDR3 is TGTGCCAGCTCGGGTGGAGCTAGGCAGTACTTC. It encodes CASSGGARQYF.

This clonotype has just one count. The junction does not match germline at one end; this may be a read error. The chain carries TRBV7-3 and TRBJ2-5; D may be TRBD2 (5 bases). Matching the DNA end better, TRBJ2-7 makes the J call doubtful. Germline V gives CDR1 SGHTA, CDR2 FQGTGA. This CDR3 is 14 amino acids long. The CDR3 DNA sequence: TGTGCCGGCAGCGAGCGAGGAGGTGGCTACGAGCAGTACTTC. Translated: CAGSERGGGYEQYF.

A few counts support this clonotype. V and J are TRBV6-5 and TRBJ2-1; possibly TRBD2 for D (6 bases). The V gene lost 0 bases and the J gene lost 12 bases, with 12 bases spanning the gap. The CDR3 consists of 13 residues. CDR1 MNHEY and CDR2 SVGAGI come from the germline V gene. The CDR3 DNA sequence: TGTGCCAGCAGTTACTCGACCGCGGGGTGGCAGTTCTTC. It specifies CASSYSTAGWQFF.

This chain connects TRBV6-6 to TRBJ2-3; perhaps D is TRBD1 or TRBD2 (5 bases each). The CDR3 contains 14 residues. Germline loops: CDR1 MNHNY, CDR2 SVGAGI (reference sequence). V was trimmed by 5 bases and J by 4 bases, leaving 13 bases between them. CDR3 sequence reads: CASSTWDRSDTQYF. The CDR3, as DNA: TGTGCCAGCAGTACTTGGGACCGTTCAGATACGCAGTATTTT.

For this clonotype: A much larger clone differs from this one at a single base, so this may be a read error. The chain links TRBV6-2 or TRBV6-3 to TRBJ2-5; a weak D match, TRBD2 (7 bases). Germline assignment: CDR1 MNHEY and CDR2 SVGEGT. V lost 6 bases and J lost 11, with 28 bases in between. The CDR3 is 16 residues long. The CDR3 loop is CASRPTTGGGYNEQYF. The CDR3 region has the DNA TGTGCCAGCAGACCTACTACTGGCGGGGGCTACAATGAGCAGTACTTC.

The chain links TRBV5-1 to TRBJ2-3; no firm D call. Per germline, CDR1 SGHRS and CDR2 YFSETQ. V dropped 0 bases and J dropped 6 bases, with 8 bases sitting between them. The CDR3 sequence is 13 residues long. The CDR3 loop is CASSLAPGDTQYF. Here the CDR3 DNA reads TGCGCCAGCAGCTTGGCCCCTGGGGATACGCAGTATTTT.